These 29 T cell receptor beta chains originate from one sample sequenced in a study of blood T cells in healthy people across ages. Primers used in a second PCR of roughly 6 to 12 cycles were a sample-barcoded 5' primer and a J-beta primer mix. TCRdb reprocessed the 5' RACE reads with MiXCR, giving one entry per CDR3 protein. The repertoire holds over a million distinct CDR3 sequences, with 42% as singletons. The sample was blood. These receptors all come from a young woman in good health.

This clonotype was counted only a few times. This rearrangement joins TRBV5-1 to TRBJ2-7, with 7 bases lining up with TRBD1. The CDR3 covers 13 residues. V trimming: 4 bases; J trimming: 5 bases; junction bases outside the gene matches: 6. Germline V lookup: CDR1 SGHRS, CDR2 YFSETQ. DNA of the CDR3: TGCGCCAGCAGCCTAGGACAGGACCACGAGCAGTACTTC. It yields the protein CASSLGQDHEQYF.

This clonotype was seen only a few times. This chain joins TRBV7-2 and TRBJ2-1; no clear D gene. The V gene lost 5 bases and the J gene lost 9 bases, with 11 bases spanning the gap. The CDR3 covers 12 residues. The germline gives CDR1 SGHTA, CDR2 FQGNSA. The CDR3 sequence is CASSRPHSEQFF. CDR3 coding DNA: TGTGCCAGCAGCCGCCCTCATAGTGAGCAGTTCTTC.

In this sample, this clonotype turned up many times. The chain recombines TRBV5-5 with TRBJ1-2; 8 positions match TRBD1. Germline V gene lookup returns CDR1 SGHKS and CDR2 YYEKEE (reference sequence). This CDR3 contains 15 residues. V shed 0 bases, J shed 4 bases, and the junction held 5 bases outside the gene matches. CDR3 region: CASSLDTGGIYGYTF. In DNA form, the CDR3 reads TGTGCCAGCAGCTTGGATACAGGGGGAATCTATGGCTACACCTTC.

The V gene is TRBV11-1, the J gene TRBJ2-6; D may be TRBD1 or TRBD2 (5 bases each). V dropped 1 base and J dropped 0 bases, with 10 bases sitting between them. This CDR3 is 17 amino acids long. Germline assignment: CDR1 SGHAT and CDR2 FQDESV (reference sequence). CDR3 region: CASSLGVGGSGANVLTF. DNA of the CDR3: TGTGCCAGCAGCTTAGGTGTTGGGGGCTCTGGGGCCAACGTCCTGACTTTC.

This clonotype was seen a few times. The genes are TRBV5-4 and TRBJ2-1; 8 bases agree with TRBD2. V trimming: 4 bases; J trimming: 4 bases; junction bases outside the gene matches: 10. CDR3 length equals 16 residues. Per the germline V gene, CDR1 is SGHNT and CDR2 is YYREEE (reference sequence). The CDR3 nucleotides read TGTGCCAGCAGCCCCACTGGACTAGCAACTTACAATGAGCAGTTCTTC. Protein sequence: CASSPTGLATYNEQFF.

V gene TRBV7-2 combines with J gene TRBJ2-1; D uncertain. The germline V gene has CDR1 SGHTA and CDR2 FQGNSA. The CDR3 is 15 residues long. Deletions cut 2 bases from V and 4 bases from J, with 12 bases between. The CDR3 spells CASSLIRIQYNEQFF. In DNA form, the CDR3 reads TGTGCCAGCAGCTTAATCAGGATTCAGTACAATGAGCAGTTCTTC.

The J gene is TRBJ2-4, the V gene TRBV2, with unresolved D. Gene TRBJ2-7 matches the end of the DNA better, so the J call may be wrong. Germline V gene lookup returns CDR1 SNHLY and CDR2 FYNNEI. The CDR3 consists of 13 residues. The CDR3 here is CASSPRNPYEQYF. The CDR3 DNA reads TGTGCCAGCTCCCCGCGGAACCCCTACGAGCAGTACTTC.

CDR3 sequence (DNA): TGTGCCAGCAGTCCCTCCGGCAGTGCCTACGAGCAGTACTTC. This gives the protein CASSPSGSAYEQYF. This chain links TRBV12-3 or TRBV12-4 with TRBJ2-7, with no clear D. V was clipped by 5 bases and J by 2 bases, with 13 bases between them. The CDR3 covers 14 residues.

The chain is built from TRBV12-3 or TRBV12-4 and TRBJ2-4; D remains unclear. This CDR3 is 14 amino acids long. V dropped 3 bases and J dropped 5 bases, with 11 bases sitting between them. This CDR3 is CASSLVDFENIQYF. The CDR3 DNA follows: TGTGCCAGCAGTTTGGTGGATTTCGAAAACATTCAGTACTTC.

In its sample, this clonotype was seen a few times. This rearrangement joins TRBV6-5 to TRBJ1-2, with a tentative D call TRBD1 (5 bases). CDR3 length equals 15 residues. Germline CDR1 reads MNHEY; CDR2 reads SVGAGI. Trimming removed 2 bases at V and 9 bases at J, with 19 bases between. This CDR3 is CASSYVTDTIPRYTF. In DNA, the CDR3 is TGTGCCAGCAGTTACGTCACGGACACTATCCCCCGCTACACCTTC.

This clonotype was observed a handful of times. V and J are TRBV5-4 and TRBJ2-3; D is ambiguous. Germline assignment: CDR1 SGHNT and CDR2 YYREEE (reference sequence). The CDR3 runs 13 residues. V lost 9 bases and J lost 0, with 11 bases in between. The CDR3: CATIGPSTDTQYF. For the CDR3, the DNA is TGTGCCACCATCGGGCCGAGCACAGATACGCAGTATTTT.

This chain links TRBV7-8 with TRBJ1-2, with a weak D call TRBD1 (5 bases). Trimming left V 0 bases short and J 4 bases short, with 18 bases between. This CDR3 has 17 residues. Germline-derived CDR1 and CDR2 are SGHVS and FQNEAQ. CDR3 coding DNA: TGTGCCAGCAGCTTAGCTCCCCCCGGGACGGACACCTATGGCTACACCTTC. As protein: CASSLAPPGTDTYGYTF.

The V and J genes are TRBV27 and TRBJ2-7; D is perhaps TRBD1 or TRBD2 (8 bases each). CDR1 and CDR2 (germline): MNHEY, SMNVEV (reference sequence). This CDR3 region has 16 residues. V was clipped by 5 bases and J by 1 base, with 18 bases between them. CDR3 sequence (DNA): TGTGCCAGCAGTGCCCGGGGGGGGGACAGGTCCTACGAGCAGTACTTC. Translated, it gives CASSARGGDRSYEQYF.

This chain uses TRBV28 with TRBJ2-7; 9 positions match TRBD1. Germline assignment: CDR1 MDHEN and CDR2 SYDVKM. The CDR3 loop spans 12 amino acids. J was trimmed by 6 bases and V by 9 bases; bases with no gene match: 6. The CDR3: CASAQQGAEQYF. DNA for the CDR3: TGTGCCAGTGCGCAACAGGGGGCCGAGCAGTACTTC.

The sample holds a few counts of this clonotype. The chain joins TRBV7-9 to TRBJ2-3, with D unclear. The V gene's germline CDR1 is SEHNR and CDR2 FQNEAQ (reference sequence). The CDR3 covers 16 residues. The V gene lost 1 base and the J gene lost 0 bases, with 11 bases spanning the gap. CDR3 amino acids: CASSLDRAPSTDTQYF. As DNA, the CDR3 is TGTGCCAGCAGCTTAGACCGAGCCCCTAGCACAGATACGCAGTATTTT.

The V and J genes are TRBV6-1 and TRBJ2-3; TRBD2 is a possible D gene (7 bases). Germline V lookup: CDR1 MNHNS, CDR2 SASEGT. With 8 bases removed from V and 1 base from J, the gap between germline ends came to 16 bases. The CDR3 is 15 amino acids. The CDR3: CASGRVGARTDTQYF. The CDR3, as DNA: TGTGCCAGCGGGAGGGTGGGGGCGCGCACAGATACGCAGTATTTT.

This clonotype was observed a single time. One end of the junction fails to match germline, which may point to a read error. The V gene is TRBV12-3 or TRBV12-4, the J gene TRBJ2-7; tentative D call: TRBD2 (6 bases). CDR3 size: 13 residues. The CDR3 loop is CTSMINWGLEQYF. In DNA form, the CDR3 reads TGTACCAGCATGATTAATTGGGGACTCGAGCAGTACTTC.

This chain links TRBV6-5 with TRBJ2-7; 7 bases line up with TRBD1. Germline V gene lookup returns CDR1 MNHEY and CDR2 SVGAGI. The CDR3 contains 14 residues. V dropped 8 bases and J dropped 6; count of bases not matched to a gene: 13. The CDR3 region has the DNA TGTGCCAGCCAAACAGGGGCGCCCTTCGGCGAGCAGTACTTC. This encodes CASQTGAPFGEQYF.

The chain is built from TRBV12-3 or TRBV12-4 and TRBJ1-6; 10 bases agree with TRBD1. Germline trimming cut 1 base from V and 6 bases from J; bases unmatched to any gene: 6. The CDR3 has 17 residues. This CDR3 is CASSLVWDRGFNSPLHF. The CDR3 DNA follows: TGTGCCAGCAGTTTAGTCTGGGACAGGGGTTTTAATTCACCCCTCCACTTT.

This chain connects TRBV5-1 to TRBJ2-5; D not certain. The CDR3 has 14 residues. V gave up 0 bases and J gave up 0 bases, with 6 bases separating them. The germline gives CDR1 SGHRS, CDR2 YFSETQ. The CDR3 DNA reads as TGCGCCAGCAGCTTGGTCGCGTACCAAGAGACCCAGTACTTC. This codes for CASSLVAYQETQYF.

The genes are TRBV25-1 and TRBJ2-5; 12 positions agree with TRBD2. Germline trimming cut 0 bases from V and 3 bases from J; bases unmatched to any gene: 5. This CDR3 comprises 17 residues. Germline-derived CDR1 and CDR2 are MGHDK and SYGVNS. The CDR3 spells CASSEYFLAGGEETQYF. The CDR3 DNA reads as TGTGCCAGCAGTGAATATTTCCTAGCGGGAGGGGAAGAGACCCAGTACTTC. The entire variable domain, with the rest obtained from reference TRBV25-1 and TRBJ2-5, is as follows: EADIYQTPRYLVIGTGKKITLECSQTMGHDKMYWYQQDPGMELHLIHYSYGVNSTEKGDLSSESTVSRIRTEHFPLTLESARPSHTSQYLCASSEYFLAGGEETQYFGPGTRLLVL.

In this sample, this clonotype turned up a few times. The rearrangement joins TRBV12-3 or TRBV12-4 to TRBJ2-1; TRBD2 agrees at 7 bases. The J segment lost 4 bases and the V segment lost 3 bases, leaving 15 bases of the junction unmatched. CDR3 length: 18 amino acids. As DNA, the CDR3 is TGTGCCAGCAGTTTCGTCTTCAGCGGGGTCAATGCTTACAATGAGCAGTTCTTC. This gives the protein CASSFVFSGVNAYNEQFF.

This clonotype has a handful of counts. The chain carries TRBV5-6 and TRBJ1-2; 8 nucleotides line up with TRBD1. Germline V CDR1 and CDR2: SGHDT, YYEEEE. The CDR3 is 13 residues long. V was pared by 5 bases and J by 3 bases, with 3 bases of the junction left unmatched. The CDR3 region is CASRTGEDYGYTF. The DNA of the CDR3 is TGTGCCAGCAGGACAGGGGAAGACTATGGCTACACCTTC.

The J gene is TRBJ2-4, the V gene TRBV7-2, with D perhaps matching TRBD1 or TRBD2 (5 bases each). V shed 5 bases and J shed 13 bases, with 21 bases lying between them. This CDR3 has 14 residues. Germline V gene lookup returns CDR1 SGHTA and CDR2 FQGNSA. CDR3 nucleotide sequence: TGTGCCAGCAGCGCCAGAACTAGGGGAAGGGAGCAGTACTTC. Translating it yields CASSARTRGREQYF.

The chain recombines TRBV13 with TRBJ2-5, with D maybe TRBD1 (5 bases). The ends were cut back, 3 bases at V and 11 bases at J, with 16 bases in the middle. CDR3 length equals 13 residues. CDR1 and CDR2 (germline): PRHDT, FYEKMQ (reference sequence). This chain's CDR3 is CASSFWLIQEQYF. CDR3 in DNA: TGTGCCAGCAGCTTTTGGCTAATACAGGAGCAGTACTTC. The variable domain in full, with the rest retrieved from reference TRBV13 and TRBJ2-5, is AAGVIQSPRHLIKEKRETATLKCYPIPRHDTVYWYQQGPGQDPQFLISFYEKMQSDKGSIPDRFSAQQFSDYHSELNMSSLELGDSALYFCASSFWLIQEQYFGPGTRLLVL.

A few counts support this clonotype. This chain uses TRBV6-5 with TRBJ1-2; D may be TRBD1 (5 bases). The CDR3 covers 16 residues. CDR1 is MNHEY, CDR2 SVGAGI, per germline. Trimming shortened V by 0 bases and J by 7 bases, and 18 bases separated the two germline ends. For the CDR3, the DNA is TGTGCCAGCAGTTACTCGAGGACAAGCCCCCAGGGTGGCTACACCTTC. Translated: CASSYSRTSPQGGYTF.

A few counts support this clonotype. The V and J genes are TRBV20-1 and TRBJ2-5; 7 nucleotides align to TRBD2. The J call may not be correct, given that the DNA end is closer to TRBJ2-7. CDR3 size: 14 residues. The germline V gene encodes CDR1 DFQATT and CDR2 SNEGSKA (reference sequence). CDR3 amino acids: CSATPSGTLHEQYF. In DNA, the CDR3 is TGCAGTGCTACCCCAAGCGGGACCCTCCACGAGCAGTACTTC.

The chain uses TRBV28 and TRBJ2-1; D may be TRBD1 (5 bases). This CDR3 spans 14 amino acids. V was pared by 5 bases and J by 9 bases, with 17 bases between. Germline V lookup: CDR1 MDHEN, CDR2 SYDVKM. CDR3 in amino acids: CASSTPGQGGEQFF. CDR3 sequence (DNA): TGTGCCAGCAGTACCCCCGGGCAGGGTGGTGAGCAGTTCTTC.

The V call is TRBV29-1, the J call TRBJ2-5, with 11 bases that match TRBD2. The ends lost 6 bases at V and 2 bases at J; junction bases unmatched: 8. The CDR3 covers 15 residues. Germline assignment: CDR1 SQVTM and CDR2 ANQGSEA. CDR3 region: CSVVRLAGTQETQYF. In DNA form, the CDR3 reads TGCAGCGTCGTAAGACTAGCGGGGACTCAAGAGACCCAGTACTTC. The variable domain in full, completed from reference TRBV29-1 and TRBJ2-5, reads SAVISQKPSRDICQRGTSLTIQCQVDSQVTMMFWYRQQPGQSLTLIATANQGSEATYESGFVIDKFPISRPNLTFSTLTVSNMSPEDSSIYLCSVVRLAGTQETQYFGPGTRLLVL.